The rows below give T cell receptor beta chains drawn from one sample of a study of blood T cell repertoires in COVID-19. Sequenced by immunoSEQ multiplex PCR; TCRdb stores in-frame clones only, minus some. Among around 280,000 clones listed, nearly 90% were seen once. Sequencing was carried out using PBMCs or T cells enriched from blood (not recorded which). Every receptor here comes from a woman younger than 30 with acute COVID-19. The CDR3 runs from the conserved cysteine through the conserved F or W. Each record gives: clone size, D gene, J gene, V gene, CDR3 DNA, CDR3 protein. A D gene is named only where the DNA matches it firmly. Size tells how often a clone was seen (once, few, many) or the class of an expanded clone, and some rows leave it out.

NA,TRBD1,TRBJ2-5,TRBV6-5,TGTGCCAGCAGCGCCGGACAGGGGGGGACCCAGTACTTC,CASSAGQGGTQYF
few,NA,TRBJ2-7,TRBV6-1,TGTGCCAGCAGTGAAGTAGGGGGGGCCGCCTACGAGCAGTACTTC,CASSEVGGAAYEQYF
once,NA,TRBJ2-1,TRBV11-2,TGTGCCAGCAGCTTAGACCACACGAATGAGCAGTTCTTC,CASSLDHTNEQFF
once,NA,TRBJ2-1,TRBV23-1,TGCGCCAGCAGTCACTTCCCATATTGCGGCGATCCCCGCGAAAGCCGGGATAAAAATGAGCAGTTCTTC,CASSHFPYCGDPRESRDKNEQFF
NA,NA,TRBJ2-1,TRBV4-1,TGCGCCAGCAGCCGCGGGCCCGGGGGTGAGCAGTTCTTC,CASSRGPGGEQFF
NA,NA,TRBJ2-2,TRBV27,TGTGCCAGCACTATACAGGGAGACACCGGGGAGCTGTTTTTT,CASTIQGDTGELFF
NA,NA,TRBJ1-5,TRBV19,TGTGCCAGTAGTATGAGGAGGGATCGCAATCAGCCCCAGCATTTT,CASSMRRDRNQPQHF
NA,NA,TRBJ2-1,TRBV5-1,TGCGCCAGCAGCTTGGGTGGTTTGGACGTTAAGGGGTCGGAGCAGTTCTTC,CASSLGGLDVKGSEQFF
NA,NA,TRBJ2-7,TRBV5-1,TGCGCCAGCAGCTTGGGGGGCTCGATGTCCTACGAGCAGTACTTC,CASSLGGSMSYEQYF
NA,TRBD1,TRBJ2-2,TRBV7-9,TGTGCCAGCAACCAAGGACAGGGGCGCACCGGGGAGCTGTTTTTT,CASNQGQGRTGELFF
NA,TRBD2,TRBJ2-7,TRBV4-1,TGCGCCAGCAGTCGCCCGGGACTAGCCTACGAGCAGTACTTC,CASSRPGLAYEQYF
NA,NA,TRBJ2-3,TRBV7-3,TGTGCCAGCAGCCTGGACACCGCTAGCACAGATACGCAGTATTTT,CASSLDTASTDTQYF
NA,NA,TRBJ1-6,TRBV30,TGTGCCTGGAGTGTAGGGGGTTCACCCCTCCACTTT,CAWSVGGSPLHF
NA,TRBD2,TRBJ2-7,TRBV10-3,TGTGCCATCGCAAGCGGGGGCCCTCGCTACGAGCAGTACTTC,CAIASGGPRYEQYF
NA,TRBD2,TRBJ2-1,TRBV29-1,TGCAGCGTTGACCCTAGCGGGAGGGCCCGCAATGAGCAGTTCTTC,CSVDPSGRARNEQFF
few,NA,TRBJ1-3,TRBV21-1,TGTGCCAGCAGCAAAGCGCCCGGGGTTTATGGAAACACCATATATTTT,CASSKAPGVYGNTIYF
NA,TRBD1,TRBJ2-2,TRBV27,TGTGCCAGCAGTCCCCCCCGGACAGGCCAATCCGGGGAGCTGTTTTTT,CASSPPRTGQSGELFF